These T cell receptor beta chains were read from a single sample in a study of T-cell reconstitution after alpha-beta-depleted transplantation in children. Each CDR3 protein gets one entry after TCRdb re-called the PCR reads with MiXCR. The table records a few hundred thousand distinct CDR3 sequences, 20% to 30% of them present only once. The sequencing used PBMCs, collected before TCRalphabeta/CD19-depleted stem cell transplant. The receptors stem from a boy in the first two years of life with Wiskott-Aldrich syndrome, due to receive a stem cell transplant. The CDR3 runs from the conserved cysteine through the conserved F or W. The D gene is left open where the match is weak.

>.|TRBV30
CAWRAPVTDTQYF
>.|TRBV5-5
CASSLTKGVTQYF
>.|TRBV5-1
CASSLRPGVLMNTEAFF
>TRBD1|TRBV6-5
CASSSRQGGSNQPQHF
>TRBD1|TRBV28
CASSGGGQGFIDIQYF
>TRBD2|TRBV12-3/TRBV12-4
CASSQPGTSGSHEQFF
>TRBD1|TRBV7-7
CASQGATKTQYF
>.|TRBV20-1
CSASSDRNYEQYF
>TRBD2|TRBV10-2
CASLASGVLVEQFF
>.|TRBV5-1
CASSSPLKEQYF
>TRBD2|TRBV20-1
CSASLSGRGEETQYF
>.|TRBV7-9
CASSLLTGKGGNTEAFF
>.|TRBV7-8
CASRQGSTRGDNEQFF
>.|TRBV2
CASSDEINIYNEQFF
>.|TRBV5-6
CASSLAFREAFF
>.|TRBV5-1
CASSRLGYYNEQFF